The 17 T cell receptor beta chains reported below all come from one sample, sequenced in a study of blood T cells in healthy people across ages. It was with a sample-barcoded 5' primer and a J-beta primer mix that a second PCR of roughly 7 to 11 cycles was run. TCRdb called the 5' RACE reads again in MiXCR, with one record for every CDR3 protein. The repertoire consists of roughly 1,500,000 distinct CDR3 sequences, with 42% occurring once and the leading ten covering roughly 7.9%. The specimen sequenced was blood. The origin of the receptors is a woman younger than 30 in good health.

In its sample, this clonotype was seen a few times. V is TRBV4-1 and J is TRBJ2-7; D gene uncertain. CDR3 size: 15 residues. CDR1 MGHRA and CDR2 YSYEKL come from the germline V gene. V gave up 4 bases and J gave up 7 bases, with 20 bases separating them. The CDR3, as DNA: TGCGCCAGCAGCCTCCCCTCCAAAGCTCACAATGAGCAGTACTTC. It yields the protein CASSLPSKAHNEQYF.

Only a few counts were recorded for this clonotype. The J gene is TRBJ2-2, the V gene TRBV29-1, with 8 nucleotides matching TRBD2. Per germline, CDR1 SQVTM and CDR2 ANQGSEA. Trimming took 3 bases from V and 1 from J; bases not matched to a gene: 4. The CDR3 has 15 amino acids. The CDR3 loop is CSVDGLAGNTGELFF. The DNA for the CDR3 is TGCAGCGTTGATGGGCTAGCGGGGAACACCGGGGAGCTGTTTTTT.

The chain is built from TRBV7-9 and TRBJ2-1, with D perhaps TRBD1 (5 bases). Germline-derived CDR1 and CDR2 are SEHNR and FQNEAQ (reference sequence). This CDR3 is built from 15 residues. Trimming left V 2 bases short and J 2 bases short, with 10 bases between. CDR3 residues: CASSLIWGTYNEQFF. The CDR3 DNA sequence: TGTGCCAGCAGCTTAATCTGGGGCACCTACAATGAGCAGTTCTTC. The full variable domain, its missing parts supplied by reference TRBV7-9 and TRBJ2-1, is DTGVSQNPRHKITKRGQNVTFRCDPISEHNRLYWYRQTLGQGPEFLTYFQNEAQLEKSRLLSDRFSAERPKGSFSTLEIQRTEQGDSAMYLCASSLIWGTYNEQFFGPGTRLTVL.

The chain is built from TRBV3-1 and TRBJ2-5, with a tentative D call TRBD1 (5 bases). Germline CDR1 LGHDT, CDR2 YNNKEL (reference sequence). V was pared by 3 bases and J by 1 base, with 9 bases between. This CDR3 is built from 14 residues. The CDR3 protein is CASSHLGVQETQYF. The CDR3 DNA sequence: TGTGCCAGCAGCCATCTAGGGGTCCAAGAGACCCAGTACTTC.

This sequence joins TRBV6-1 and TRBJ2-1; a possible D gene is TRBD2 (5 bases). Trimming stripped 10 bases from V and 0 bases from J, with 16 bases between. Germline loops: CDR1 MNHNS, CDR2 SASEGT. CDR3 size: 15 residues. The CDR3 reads CAILGGSSSYNEQFF. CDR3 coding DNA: TGTGCCATTTTAGGAGGTTCGAGCTCCTACAATGAGCAGTTCTTC.

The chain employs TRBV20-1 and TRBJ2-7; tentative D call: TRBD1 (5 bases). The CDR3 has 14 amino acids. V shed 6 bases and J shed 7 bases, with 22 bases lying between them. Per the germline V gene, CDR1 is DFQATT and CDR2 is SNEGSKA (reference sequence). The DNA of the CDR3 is TGCAGTGCCTCAACTATCAGGGCCCCCTGGGAGCAGTACTTC. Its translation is CSASTIRAPWEQYF.

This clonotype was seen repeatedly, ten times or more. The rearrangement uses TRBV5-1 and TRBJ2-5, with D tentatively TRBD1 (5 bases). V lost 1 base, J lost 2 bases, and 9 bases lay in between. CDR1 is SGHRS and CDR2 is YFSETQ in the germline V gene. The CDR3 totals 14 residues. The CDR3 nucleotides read TGCGCCAGCAGCTTGACCGCAGGGCAAGAGACCCAGTACTTC. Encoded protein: CASSLTAGQETQYF.

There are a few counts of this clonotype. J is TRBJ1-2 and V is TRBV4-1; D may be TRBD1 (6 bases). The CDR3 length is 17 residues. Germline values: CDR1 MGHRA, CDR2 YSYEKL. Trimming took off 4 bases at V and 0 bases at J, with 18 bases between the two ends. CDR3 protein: CASSLSRTAFSNYGYTF. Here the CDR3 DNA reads TGCGCCAGCAGCCTCTCGAGGACAGCCTTCTCTAACTATGGCTACACCTTC.

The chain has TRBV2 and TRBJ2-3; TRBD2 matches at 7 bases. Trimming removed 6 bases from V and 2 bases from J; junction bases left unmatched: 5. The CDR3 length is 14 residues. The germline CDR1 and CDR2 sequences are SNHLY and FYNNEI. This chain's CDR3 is CASRDWDYTDTQYF. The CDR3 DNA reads TGTGCCAGCAGGGATTGGGACTACACAGATACGCAGTATTTT.

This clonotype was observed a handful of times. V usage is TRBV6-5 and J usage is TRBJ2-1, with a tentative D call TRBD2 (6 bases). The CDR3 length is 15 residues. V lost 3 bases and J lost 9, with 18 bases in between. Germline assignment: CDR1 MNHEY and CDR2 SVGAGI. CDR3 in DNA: TGTGCCAGCAGTTATTTCGGAACTAGCATTGGTGAGCAGTTCTTC. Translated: CASSYFGTSIGEQFF.

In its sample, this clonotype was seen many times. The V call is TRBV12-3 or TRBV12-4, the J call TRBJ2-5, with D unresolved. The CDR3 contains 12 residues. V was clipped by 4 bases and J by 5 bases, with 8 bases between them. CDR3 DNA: TGTGCCAGCAGTTCCCGACTGGAGACCCAGTACTTC. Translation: CASSSRLETQYF.

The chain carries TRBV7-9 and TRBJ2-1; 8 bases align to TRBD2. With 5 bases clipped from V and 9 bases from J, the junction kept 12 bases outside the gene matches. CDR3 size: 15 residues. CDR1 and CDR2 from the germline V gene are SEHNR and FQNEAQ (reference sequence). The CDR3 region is CASSPGDGRAAEQFF. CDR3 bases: TGTGCCAGCAGCCCCGGAGACGGGAGGGCCGCTGAGCAGTTCTTC.

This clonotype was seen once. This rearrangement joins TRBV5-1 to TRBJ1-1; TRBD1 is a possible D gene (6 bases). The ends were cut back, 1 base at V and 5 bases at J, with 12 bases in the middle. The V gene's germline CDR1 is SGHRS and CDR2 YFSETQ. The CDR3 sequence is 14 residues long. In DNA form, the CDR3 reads TGCGCCAGCAGCTTGCGGTTAAGGGGGACTGAAGCTTTCTTT. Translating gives CASSLRLRGTEAFF.

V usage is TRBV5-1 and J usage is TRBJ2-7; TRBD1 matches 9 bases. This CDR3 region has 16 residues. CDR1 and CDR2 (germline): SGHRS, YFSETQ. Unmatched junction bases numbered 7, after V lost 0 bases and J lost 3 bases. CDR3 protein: CASSLDRGPGGYEQYF. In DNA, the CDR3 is TGCGCCAGCAGCTTGGACAGGGGGCCAGGGGGCTACGAGCAGTACTTC.

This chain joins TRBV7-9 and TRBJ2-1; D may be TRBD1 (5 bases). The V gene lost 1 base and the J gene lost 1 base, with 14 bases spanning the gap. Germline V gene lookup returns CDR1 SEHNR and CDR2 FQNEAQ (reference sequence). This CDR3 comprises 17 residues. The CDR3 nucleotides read TGTGCCAGCAGCTTAGTGCGAGACAGAATATCCTACAATGAGCAGTTCTTC. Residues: CASSLVRDRISYNEQFF.

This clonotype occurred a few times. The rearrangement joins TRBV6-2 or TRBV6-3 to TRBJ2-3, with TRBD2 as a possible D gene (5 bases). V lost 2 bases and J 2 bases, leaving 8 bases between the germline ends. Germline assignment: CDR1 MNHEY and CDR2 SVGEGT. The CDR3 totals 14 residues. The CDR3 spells CASSYLGDTDTQYF. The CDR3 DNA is TGTGCCAGCAGTTACCTCGGGGACACAGATACGCAGTATTTT.

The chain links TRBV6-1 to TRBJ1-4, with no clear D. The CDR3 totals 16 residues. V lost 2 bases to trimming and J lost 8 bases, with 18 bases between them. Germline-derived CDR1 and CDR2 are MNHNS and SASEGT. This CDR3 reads CASSELSSFISEKLFF. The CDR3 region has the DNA TGTGCCAGCAGTGAATTGTCCTCGTTCATATCCGAAAAACTGTTTTTT.